This TCR beta chain was identified during a study of shared clonotypes between healthy human individuals. The data were produced by immunoSEQ multiplex PCR, yet TCRdb's version contains in-frame clones alone and is incomplete. The sample has about 2 million clones; roughly 94% are singletons. The naive CD8 subset, CD45RO-negative cells positively selected for CCR7, excluded terminally differentiated effector memory CD45RA+ cells. The germline gives CDR1 GTSNPN, CDR2 SVGIG (reference sequence). The V end lost 3 bases, the J end lost 4 bases, and 12 bases lay between the germline ends. The CDR3 is 13 residues long.

The sequence came from a man aged 18 to 30 in good health. The V call is TRBV30, the J call TRBJ1-1, with D possibly TRBD1 on 6 matching bases. Sequenced: naive CD8+ T cells sorted from blood. The CDR3 region is CAWSLGGSTEAFF. The DNA of the CDR3 is TGTGCCTGGAGCCTAGGGGGGAGCACTGAAGCTTTCTTT. Full variable domain (rest looked up from reference TRBV30 and TRBJ1-1): SQTIHQWPATLVQPVGSPLSLECTVEGTSNPNLYWYRQAAGRGLQLLFYSVGIGQISSEVPQNLSASRPQDRQFILSSKKLLLSDSGFYLCAWSLGGSTEAFFGQGTRLTVV.